The clone carrying this T cell receptor beta chain was observed a handful of times. The antigen remains unidentified. These data are taken from a study of response to subunit inactivated influenza vaccine. Findings and limits, study-wide: The authors suggested that every seasonal influenza vaccination recruits few new T cells.

V trimming: 3 bases; J trimming: 1 base; junction bases outside the gene matches: 11. Germline V CDR1 and CDR2: SQVTM, ANQGSEA. CDR3 length equals 16 residues. TCRdb re-called the RT-PCR reads with MiXCR, one entry per CDR3 protein. The sample yields 500,000 to 550,000 distinct CDR3 sequences, about 8% seen once. Sequencing used PBMCs from blood, obtained roughly 24 months after vaccination. V usage is TRBV29-1 and J usage is TRBJ1-1; 7 nucleotides match TRBD1. This TCR was sampled from a man between 45 and 75 years old who received an inactivated influenza vaccine. This CDR3 is CSVDSRRQGRNTEAFF. CDR3 sequence (DNA): TGCAGCGTTGACTCCAGAAGACAGGGACGGAACACTGAAGCTTTCTTT.